Described below is a single TCR beta chain sequence and its context. This clone was observed a single time. It has no known antigen specificity. No much larger clone exists at a distance of one base, and base qualities are not known. This record belongs to a study of T cells in localized non-small cell lung cancer (dated by TCRdb to between 2020 and 2021). Looking at the study overall: Comparing tumors with uninvolved tumor-adjacent lungs, the study looked at the T cell repertoires of 200 to 250 patients with early-stage NSCLC. The cohort consisted of approximately 240 treatment-naive NSCLC patients whose localized lung tumors had been resected. Of the NSCLC patients, 129 were male and some 97 were female, and the mean age was approximately 66 years. Here is what the overall study found, with its caveats: The highest T cell clonality was observed in uninvolved tumor-adjacent lung, where clonality exceeded that of tumor, suggesting that antigenic responses were more focused in uninvolved tumor-adjacent lung. Because the study design was exploratory, TCR variables were selected using unadjusted p-values without false-discovery rate correction. Longer overall survival was associated with higher T cell density in blood, whereas shorter survival was associated with higher clonality in adjacent lung. Multi-region tumor sequencing was not performed, so intratumor heterogeneity could not be excluded. A median of around 62 of the top 100 tumor clones turned up in the paired uninvolved adjacent lung, and under 30 of those clones also ranked among the top 100 of that same adjacent lung.

TCR beta CDR3 regions were sequenced from DNA using the immunoSEQ Assay. The original pipeline was this. T cell density was computed as TCR beta template counts normalized to usable DNA estimated by amplifying housekeeping genes. Richness was estimated with the preseqR package, extrapolating to 400,000 templates for PBMC samples and 120,000 templates for tissue samples. Clonality was defined as one minus Pielou's evenness. To identify tissue-enriched TCRs, differential abundance testing was run on productive amino-acid clonotypes with a minimum total count of 5 and an alpha of 0.1. Repertoire overlap between compartments was quantified with the Jaccard Index and Morisita Overlap Index. GLIPH grouped TCR beta CDR3s together with public tetramer-defined viral CDR3s, and a viral motif had to include at least three viral sequences and show V-gene enrichment. Entries here come from immuneACCESS through TCRdb and include only in-frame sequences with V and J called. Some clones fail to appear in such tables; in the studies checked, an unresolved V gene covers under half of the shortfall, and the cause of the remainder is unknown. V, J and clone size are taken as reported in that table, and D and trimming were inferred from the DNA itself. The sample table records over 50,000 clones; over 80% of these occur just once. The ten largest make up about a sixth of the sample.

At diagnosis, tumor, uninvolved tumor-adjacent lung and peripheral blood were collected and then preserved as a mix of FFPE and fresh-frozen material. For TCR repertoire profiling, blood samples were analyzed as peripheral blood mononuclear cells. The CDR3 starts with the cysteine, ends with the phenylalanine, and has 13 residues. Only the CDR3 DNA stays, 39 bases, in frame from base 1. The sequencing here drew on peripheral blood mononuclear cells, taken before any cancer treatment. The chain employs TRBV21-1 and TRBJ2-1; the table gives TRBD1 as D, unverified against the DNA. TRBV21-1 constitutes a pseudogene. The sequence was collected from a man aged 35-69 years with stage III lung adenocarcinoma. The CDR3 region: CAIVTGNYNEQFF. The DNA reads as follows: TGTGCCATCGTGACAGGGAACTACAATGAGCAGTTCTTC.